This TCR beta chain was captured by sequencing in a study of T cell clusters in autoimmune cytopenias. CDR1 and CDR2 (germline): MNHEY, SMNVEV (reference sequence). The CDR3 runs 16 residues. TRB rearrangements were amplified by touch-down multiplex PCR with mixed TRB-A/B primers. From the multiplex PCR reads, TCRdb lists one entry per CDR3 protein and no DNA. This repertoire includes several thousand distinct CDR3 sequences. Broader study findings: TRB repertoire shifts in secondary cytopenia and chronic lymphocytic leukemia mostly reflected lymphoma, not autoimmunity.

For this clonotype: The target antigen is unknown.

TRB amplification used around 0.25 ug of peripheral blood genomic DNA. Sequencing was performed on peripheral blood. The source is a human donor with an autoimmune cytopenia or autoimmune hepatitis (not recorded which). The V gene is TRBV27, the J gene TRBJ1-1; lacking DNA, the TRBD1 call made by TCRdb goes unchecked. CDR3 sequence: CASRPDPTVMNTEAFF.